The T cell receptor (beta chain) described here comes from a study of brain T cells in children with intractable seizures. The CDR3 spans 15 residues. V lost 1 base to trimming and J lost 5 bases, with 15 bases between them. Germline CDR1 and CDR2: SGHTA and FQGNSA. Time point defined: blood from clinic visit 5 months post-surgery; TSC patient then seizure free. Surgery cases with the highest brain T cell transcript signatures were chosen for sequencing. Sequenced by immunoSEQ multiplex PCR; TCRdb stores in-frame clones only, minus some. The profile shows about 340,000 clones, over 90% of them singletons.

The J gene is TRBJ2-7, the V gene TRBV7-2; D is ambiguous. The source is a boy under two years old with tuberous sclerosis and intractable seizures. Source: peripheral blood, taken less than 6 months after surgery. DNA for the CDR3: TGTGCCAGCAGCTTAGATCTTAACGTTGGTAACGAGCAGTACTTC. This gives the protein CASSLDLNVGNEQYF.